The clone carrying this T cell receptor beta chain appeared a few times. One end of the junction is discordant with germline, which a read error may explain. This entry comes from a study of kidney transplant recipient with SARS-CoV-2 infection. CDR3 length equals 11 residues. Germline V gene lookup returns CDR1 SGHDT and CDR2 YYEEEE. TCRdb called the reads again in MiXCR, with one record for every CDR3 protein. In the table there are approximately 240,000 distinct CDR3 sequences, 29% of which are singletons. This TCR derives from a male patient aged 30 to 40 who had COVID-19 and was a kidney transplant recipient. The graft donor may account for some of the T cells. The source material was a blood sample, sampled at baseline and on roughly day 110 from a kidney transplant recipient. The genes are TRBV5-6 and TRBJ1-2, with D possibly being TRBD1 (5 bases). The CDR3 protein is CASSVGVQTDF. CDR3 in DNA: TGTGCCAGCAGCGTGGGGGTCCAGACAGACTTC.